This T cell receptor beta chain was identified during a study of CD8+ T cells in alopecia areata. Extracted RNA was reverse transcribed into cDNA, the sequencing template. Profiling relied on immunoSEQ multiplex PCR, and the TCRdb table lists in-frame clones only, not all of them. The table shows 210,000 or so clones, with approximately 65% occurring only once. The sample's treatment: oral pan-JAK inhibitor, 5-10 mg twice daily. The researchers isolated CD4+ and CD8+ T cells from PBMCs by sorting. Germline V gene data show CDR1 as SGHRS and CDR2 as YFSETQ. CDR3 length: 18 residues. The germline V and J ends were trimmed by 0 bases and 0 bases, with 16 bases remaining between them.

Sequencing was performed on CD4+ T cells sorted from blood, taken between weeks 43 and 45, from a patient treated with tofacitinib. The TCR sequence derives from a human donor with alopecia areata. V and J are TRBV5-1 and TRBJ2-1, with TRBD1 as a possible D gene (7 bases). The CDR3 loop is CASSLGIAGQSSYNEQFF. The CDR3 DNA sequence: TGCGCCAGCAGCTTGGGGATTGCGGGACAGAGCTCCTACAATGAGCAGTTCTTC.